This entry lists 9 T cell receptor beta chains sequenced from one sample in a study of blood T cell repertoires in COVID-19. Generated by immunoSEQ multiplex PCR, the TCRdb table keeps only in-frame clones and is missing some. The data contain 200,000 to 300,000 clones, about 86% of them singletons. Sequencing was performed on peripheral blood. The receptors shown here come from a woman aged 80 or over with acute or convalescent COVID-19.

This chain links TRBV25-1 with TRBJ2-3, with 10 bases aligning to TRBD2. V lost 3 bases to trimming and J lost 5 bases; unmatched junction nucleotides: 11. The germline gives CDR1 MGHDK, CDR2 SYGVNS. This CDR3 comprises 17 residues. The CDR3 DNA follows: TGTGCCAGCAGTGACTACCTAGCGGGGGTCCCGGAAGATACGCAGTATTTT. Translation: CASSDYLAGVPEDTQYF.

To note about this clone: One end of the junction fails to match germline, which may point to a read error. The chain links TRBV7-7 to TRBJ2-7; 9 bases agree with TRBD1. Germline lookup yields CDR1 SSHAT and CDR2 FNYEAQ (reference sequence). The CDR3 extends over 16 amino acids. The CDR3 spells CASSFTRDRVSYEQYF. The CDR3 region has the DNA TGTGCTAGCAGCTTTACCCGGGACAGGGTATCCTACGAGCAGTACTTC.

For the CDR3, the DNA is TGCAGCCCTGTGGGGGAGGACTATGGCTACACCTTC. Translated, it gives CSPVGEDYGYTF. The rearrangement uses TRBV29-1 and TRBJ1-2; possibly TRBD1 for D (5 bases). Germline V gives CDR1 SQVTM, CDR2 ANQGSEA. The CDR3 contains 12 residues. Trimming left V 8 bases short and J 3 bases short, with 13 bases between.

The CDR3 bases are TGCACCAGCAGCCACGCCCTACCGGGGGGGACTTCTAATGAAAAACTGTTTTTT. Residues: CTSSHALPGGTSNEKLFF. This sequence joins TRBV1 and TRBJ1-4. TRBV1 is an annotated pseudogene. This CDR3 is 18 amino acids long.

The rearrangement uses TRBV28 and TRBJ1-1; D is unclear. V was cut by 7 bases and J by 4 bases, with 16 bases left in between. Germline assignment: CDR1 MDHEN and CDR2 SYDVKM. The CDR3 is 14 amino acids. The CDR3 coding sequence is TGTGCCAGCATTAACCCGGCCCCGGGCACTGAAGCTTTCTTT. Protein product: CASINPAPGTEAFF.

The rearrangement uses TRBV9 and TRBJ1-3, with a tentative D call TRBD1 (5 bases). Trimming took 4 bases from V and 1 from J, leaving 12 bases between them. CDR3 length: 15 residues. Germline lookup yields CDR1 SGDLS and CDR2 YYNGEE. In nucleotides, the CDR3 is TGTGCCAGCAGCACATCTCAGGGATCTGGAAACACCATATATTTT. It specifies CASSTSQGSGNTIYF.

The rearrangement joins TRBV9 to TRBJ1-6; 8 bases align to TRBD1. After removal of 1 base from V and 7 bases from J, the junction contained 1 base not matched to a gene. This CDR3 contains 14 residues. Germline values: CDR1 SGDLS, CDR2 YYNGEE. CDR3 nucleotide sequence: TGTGCCAGCAGCGTAAGGACAGGGAATTCACCCCTCCACTTT. Translated: CASSVRTGNSPLHF.

The CDR3 DNA sequence: TGTGCCAGCAGCTTGCGTGCAGGGAAGGACTACACCTTC. This codes for CASSLRAGKDYTF. The chain joins TRBV5-4 to TRBJ1-2; weak D call: TRBD1 (5 bases). This CDR3 comprises 13 residues. The V gene's germline CDR1 is SGHNT and CDR2 YYREEE (reference sequence). The V end lost 1 base, the J end lost 10 bases, and 14 bases lay between the germline ends. Full variable domain (missing parts from reference TRBV5-4 and TRBJ1-2): ETGVTQSPTHLIKTRGQQVTLRCSSQSGHNTVSWYQQALGQGPQFIFQYYREEENGRGNFPPRFSGLQFPNYSSELNVNALELDDSALYLCASSLRAGKDYTFGSGTRLTVV.

The chain links TRBV9 to TRBJ2-2, with D possibly matching TRBD1 (7 bases). This CDR3 comprises 15 residues. From germline, CDR1 is SGDLS and CDR2 YYNGEE. V lost 1 base and J lost 6, with 13 bases in between. The CDR3: CASSVRAGGSGELFF. The CDR3 DNA follows: TGTGCCAGCAGCGTAAGGGCAGGGGGGTCCGGGGAGCTGTTTTTT.